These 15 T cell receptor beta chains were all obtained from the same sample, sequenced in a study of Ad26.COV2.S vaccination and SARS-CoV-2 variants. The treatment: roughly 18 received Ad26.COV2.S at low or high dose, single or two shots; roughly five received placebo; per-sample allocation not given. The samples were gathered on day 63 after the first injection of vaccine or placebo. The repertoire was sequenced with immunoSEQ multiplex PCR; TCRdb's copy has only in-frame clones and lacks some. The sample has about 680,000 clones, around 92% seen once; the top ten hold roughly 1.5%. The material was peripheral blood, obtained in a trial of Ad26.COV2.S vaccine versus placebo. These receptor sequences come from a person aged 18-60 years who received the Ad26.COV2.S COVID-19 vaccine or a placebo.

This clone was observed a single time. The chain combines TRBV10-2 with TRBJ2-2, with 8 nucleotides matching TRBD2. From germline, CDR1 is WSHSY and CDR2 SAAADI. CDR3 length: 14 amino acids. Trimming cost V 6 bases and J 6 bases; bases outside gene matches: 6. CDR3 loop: CASRAIAGSGELFF. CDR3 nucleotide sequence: TGCGCCAGCAGGGCCATAGCGGGGTCCGGGGAGCTGTTTTTT.

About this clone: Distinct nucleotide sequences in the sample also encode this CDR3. CDR3 region: CASSRGQGGNEQFF. In DNA, the CDR3 is TGTGCCAGCAGCCGCGGACAGGGGGGGAATGAGCAGTTCTTC. The chain couples TRBV6-5 to TRBJ2-1; 10 nucleotides align to TRBD1. Per the germline V gene, CDR1 is MNHEY and CDR2 is SVGAGI. The V and J ends lost 6 bases and 7 bases, in that order; junction bases with no gene match: 6. The CDR3 spans 14 residues.

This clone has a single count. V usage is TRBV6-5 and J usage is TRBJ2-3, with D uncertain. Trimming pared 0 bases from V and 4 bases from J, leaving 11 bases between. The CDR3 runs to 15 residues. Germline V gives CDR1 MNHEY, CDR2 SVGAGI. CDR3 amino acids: CASSYSIGPPDTQYF. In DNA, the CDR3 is TGTGCCAGCAGTTACTCCATAGGCCCACCAGATACGCAGTATTTT.

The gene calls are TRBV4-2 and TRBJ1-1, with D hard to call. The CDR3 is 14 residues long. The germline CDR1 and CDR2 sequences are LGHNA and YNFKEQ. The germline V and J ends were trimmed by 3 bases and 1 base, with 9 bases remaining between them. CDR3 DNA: TGTGCCAGCAGCCATGAAGGGAGGAACACTGAAGCTTTCTTT. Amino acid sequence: CASSHEGRNTEAFF.

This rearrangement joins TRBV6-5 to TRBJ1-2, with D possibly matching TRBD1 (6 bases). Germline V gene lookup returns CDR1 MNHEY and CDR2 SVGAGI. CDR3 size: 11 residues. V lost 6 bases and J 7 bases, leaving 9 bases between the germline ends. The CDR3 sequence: CASREGVGYTF. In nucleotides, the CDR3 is TGTGCCAGCAGGGAGGGGGTTGGCTACACCTTC.

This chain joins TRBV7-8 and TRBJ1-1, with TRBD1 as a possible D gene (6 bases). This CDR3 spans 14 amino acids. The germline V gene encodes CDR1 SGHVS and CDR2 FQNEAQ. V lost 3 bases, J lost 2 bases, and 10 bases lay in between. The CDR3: CASSFAGGNTEAFF. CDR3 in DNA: TGTGCCAGCAGCTTCGCGGGGGGCAACACTGAAGCTTTCTTT.

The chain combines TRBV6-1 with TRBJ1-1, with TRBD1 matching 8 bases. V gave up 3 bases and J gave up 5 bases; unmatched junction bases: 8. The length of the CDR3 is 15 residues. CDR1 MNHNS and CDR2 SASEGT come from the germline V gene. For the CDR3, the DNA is TGTGCCAGCAGTGACAGACAGGGGTTGGGAACTGAAGCTTTCTTT. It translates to CASSDRQGLGTEAFF.

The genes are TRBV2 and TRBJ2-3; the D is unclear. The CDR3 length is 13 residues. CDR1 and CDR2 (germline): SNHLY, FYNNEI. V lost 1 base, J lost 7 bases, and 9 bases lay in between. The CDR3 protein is CASSEGPVYTQYF. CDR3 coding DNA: TGTGCCAGCAGTGAAGGTCCGGTTTATACGCAGTATTTT.

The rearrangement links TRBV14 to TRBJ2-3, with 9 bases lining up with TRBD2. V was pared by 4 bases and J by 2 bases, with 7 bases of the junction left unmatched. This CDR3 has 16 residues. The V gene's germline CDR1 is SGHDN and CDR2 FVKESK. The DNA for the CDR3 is TGTGCCAGCAGCCCTCTGGCGGGAGGGGCCACAGATACGCAGTATTTT. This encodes CASSPLAGGATDTQYF. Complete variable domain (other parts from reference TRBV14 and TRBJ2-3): EAGVTQFPSHSVIEKGQTVTLRCDPISGHDNLYWYRRVMGKEIKFLLHFVKESKQDESGMPNNRFLAERTGGTYSTLKVQPAELEDSGVYFCASSPLAGGATDTQYFGPGTRLTVL.

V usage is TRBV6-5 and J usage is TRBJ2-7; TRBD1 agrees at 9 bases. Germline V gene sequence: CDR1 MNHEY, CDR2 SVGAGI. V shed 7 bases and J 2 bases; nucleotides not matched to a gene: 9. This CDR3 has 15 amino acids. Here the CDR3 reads CASNPGDRVTYEQYF. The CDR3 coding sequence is TGTGCCAGCAATCCGGGGGACAGGGTTACCTACGAGCAGTACTTC.

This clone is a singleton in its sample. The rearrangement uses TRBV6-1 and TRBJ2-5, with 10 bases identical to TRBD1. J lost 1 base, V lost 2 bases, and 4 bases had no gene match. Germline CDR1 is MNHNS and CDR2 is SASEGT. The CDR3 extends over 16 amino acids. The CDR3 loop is CASSERGTGVQETQYF. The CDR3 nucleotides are TGTGCCAGCAGTGAAAGGGGGACAGGGGTCCAAGAGACCCAGTACTTC.

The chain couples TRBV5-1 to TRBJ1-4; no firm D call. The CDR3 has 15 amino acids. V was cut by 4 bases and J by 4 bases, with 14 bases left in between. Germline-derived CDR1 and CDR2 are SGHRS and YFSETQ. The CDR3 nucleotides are TGCGCCAGCAGCCCGGGTGTTTGGGGTAATGAAAAACTGTTTTTT. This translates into CASSPGVWGNEKLFF.

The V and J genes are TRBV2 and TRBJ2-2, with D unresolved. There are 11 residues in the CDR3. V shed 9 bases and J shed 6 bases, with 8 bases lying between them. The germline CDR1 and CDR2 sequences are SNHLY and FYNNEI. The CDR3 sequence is CARKRPGELFF. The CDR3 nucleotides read TGTGCCAGAAAGAGACCCGGGGAGCTGTTTTTT.

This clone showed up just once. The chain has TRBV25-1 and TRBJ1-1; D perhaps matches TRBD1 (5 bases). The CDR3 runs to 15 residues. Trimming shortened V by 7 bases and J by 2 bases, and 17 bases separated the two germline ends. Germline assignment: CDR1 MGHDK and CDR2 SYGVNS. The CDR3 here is CASTWDTGLNTEAFF. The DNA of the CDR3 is TGTGCCAGCACTTGGGATACGGGACTAAACACTGAAGCTTTCTTT.

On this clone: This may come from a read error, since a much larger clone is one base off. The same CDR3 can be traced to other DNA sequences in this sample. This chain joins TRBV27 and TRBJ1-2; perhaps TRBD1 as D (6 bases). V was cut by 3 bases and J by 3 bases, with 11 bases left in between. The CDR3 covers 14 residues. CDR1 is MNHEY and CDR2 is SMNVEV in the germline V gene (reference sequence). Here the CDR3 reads CASSLGGGHYGYTF. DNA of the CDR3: TGTGCCAGCAGTTTGGGAGGGGGGCACTATGGCTACACCTTC.